This TCR beta chain was identified during a study of shared clonotypes between healthy human individuals. The repertoire was sequenced with immunoSEQ multiplex PCR; TCRdb's copy has only in-frame clones and lacks some. The sample includes around 2,000,000 clones, 95% of them seen just once. CDR3 length equals 15 residues. Germline assignment: CDR1 SNHLY and CDR2 FYNNEI. Trimming stripped 0 bases from V and 4 bases from J, with 12 bases between. This receptor was identified in a man aged 18 to 30 in good health. The rearrangement joins TRBV2 to TRBJ1-2; D is ambiguous. The specimen was naive CD4+ T cells sorted from blood. Subset noted: CD45RA+ positively selected. CDR3 region: CASSEAPLAGYGYTF. The CDR3 coding sequence is TGTGCCAGCAGTGAAGCGCCTTTGGCTGGCTATGGCTACACCTTC.